The rows below give T cell receptor beta chains drawn from one sample of a study of blood T cell repertoires in COVID-19. Generated by immunoSEQ multiplex PCR, the TCRdb table keeps only in-frame clones and is missing some. Among about 37,000 clones, around 90% were seen once, and the ten largest hold roughly 6.1%. Sequencing was done on a sample of peripheral blood. The source is a human donor in a cohort sampled during active COVID-19. Each CDR3 is given with its conserved first and last residue. A D gene is named only where the DNA matches it firmly. Clone size is not always given. Where it is, it says once, few, many or a class for expanded clones.

CDR3nt | CDR3aa | d_gene | abundance | j_gene | v_gene
TGTGCCAGCACCCGAAGTTGGGGCCCCAATCAGCCCCAGCATTTT | CASTRSWGPNQPQHF | NA | once | TRBJ1-5 | TRBV6-5
TGTGCCAGCAGCTGGACAGGGAGCGTGAACACTGAAGCTTTCTTT | CASSWTGSVNTEAFF | TRBD1 | NA | TRBJ1-1 | TRBV6-5
TGTGCCAGCAGCAAAGCTGAAGACCGGGACAGGGACTACGAGCAGTACTTC | CASSKAEDRDRDYEQYF | NA | NA | TRBJ2-7 | TRBV21-1
TGTGCCAGCAGCTTAGGAGCGGGGGGCAACACCATATATTTT | CASSLGAGGNTIYF | NA | NA | TRBJ1-3 | TRBV7-2
TGTGCCAGCAGTGACAGGGTCGGGAATCAGCCCCAGCATTTT | CASSDRVGNQPQHF | NA | NA | TRBJ1-5 | TRBV2
TGTGCCATCCGGGACAGGGACCCTGGAAACACCATATATTTT | CAIRDRDPGNTIYF | TRBD1 | NA | TRBJ1-3 | TRBV10-3
TGTGCCAGCAGTGATCGGACAGCCCCAGATACGCAGTATTTT | CASSDRTAPDTQYF | NA | NA | TRBJ2-3 | TRBV25-1
TGTGCCAGCAGCTATGGGGAGGGGCCGGGCACTGAAGCTTTCTTT | CASSYGEGPGTEAFF | NA | NA | TRBJ1-1 | TRBV9
TGTGCCAGCAGCACATGGGCCGGGACAGTCCTGAACGAGCAGTACTTC | CASSTWAGTVLNEQYF | TRBD1 | NA | TRBJ2-7 | TRBV7-6
TGTGCCAGCAGTCCCGTCTCTAACTATGGCTACACCTTC | CASSPVSNYGYTF | NA | once | TRBJ1-2 | TRBV6-6
TGTGCCAGTAAGACCGGGACAGTCAACACCGGGGAGCTGTTTTTT | CASKTGTVNTGELFF | TRBD1 | NA | TRBJ2-2 | TRBV19
TGTGCCAGCAGCCAAGATTACAGGGGGTCCTATGGCTACACCTTC | CASSQDYRGSYGYTF | TRBD1 | NA | TRBJ1-2 | TRBV3-1/TRBV3-2
TGTGCCAGCAGCTTCGCGGGAGGGGGCACCGGGGAGCTGTTTTTT | CASSFAGGGTGELFF | TRBD2 | NA | TRBJ2-2 | TRBV11-2
TGTGCCAGCAGCTACCGGACAGGCGATCAGCCCCAGCATTTT | CASSYRTGDQPQHF | TRBD1 | NA | TRBJ1-5 | TRBV7-2
TGTGCCAGCAGTTTCCACCAGGGTGAGCAGTTCTTC | CASSFHQGEQFF | NA | NA | TRBJ2-1 | TRBV11-2
TGTGCCAGCAGCTTAACACAGTCCTACGAGCAGTACTTC | CASSLTQSYEQYF | NA | NA | TRBJ2-7 | TRBV7-9
TGTGCCAGCAGCGACGACTTGGGCGAGCAGTACTTC | CASSDDLGEQYF | NA | NA | TRBJ2-7 | TRBV6-5
TGTGCCTGGAGTCTGGCAGGATCGAGCTCTGGAAACACCATATATTTT | CAWSLAGSSSGNTIYF | NA | NA | TRBJ1-3 | TRBV30
TGTGCCAGCAGTTTATCGGAGGACAGGGGGTTCGGGGAGCTGTTTTTT | CASSLSEDRGFGELFF | TRBD1 | NA | TRBJ2-2 | TRBV27
TGTGCCAGCAGCGCGGCGGGGGCCAAAAACATTCAGTACTTC | CASSAAGAKNIQYF | NA | NA | TRBJ2-4 | TRBV5-4
TGTGCCAGCAGTGATCAAAGGACAGGCAATCAGCCCCAGCATTTT | CASSDQRTGNQPQHF | NA | NA | TRBJ1-5 | TRBV6-1
TGTGCCAGCAGCTTAGCGGCAGGGTTAACAGATACGCAGTATTTT | CASSLAAGLTDTQYF | NA | NA | TRBJ2-3 | TRBV7-9
TGCGCCAGCAGCTTGGCTCAGGGTACGGCCACCGGGGAGCTGTTTTTT | CASSLAQGTATGELFF | NA | few | TRBJ2-2 | TRBV5-1
TGTGCCAGTAGCCCCGGACAGGGAGGGTCCTACGAGCAGTACTTC | CASSPGQGGSYEQYF | NA | NA | TRBJ2-7 | TRBV19
TGTGCCAGCAGTCCCTCCGGGGGAGTCTATGGCTACACCTTC | CASSPSGGVYGYTF | NA | NA | TRBJ1-2 | TRBV2
TGCGCCAGCACCGAAGGAGGGCTGGGGGGCACTGAAGCTTTCTTT | CASTEGGLGGTEAFF | NA | NA | TRBJ1-1 | TRBV10-1
TGTGCCAGCAGCCTACAGGGAAACTACGAGCAGTACTTC | CASSLQGNYEQYF | NA | NA | TRBJ2-7 | TRBV7-2
TGTGCCAGCAGTTACTCGGCGGGAGGGGGCGTGGGCGAGCAGTACTTC | CASSYSAGGGVGEQYF | TRBD2 | NA | TRBJ2-7 | TRBV6-5
TGTGCCAGTAGTATCAGGCAGGGGGACACTGAAGCTTTCTTT | CASSIRQGDTEAFF | TRBD1 | NA | TRBJ1-1 | TRBV19
TGCGCCAGCAGGTCCGAGTCACCCCTCCACTTT | CASRSESPLHF | NA | few | TRBJ1-6 | TRBV10-2
TGTGCCAGCTGCAGACAGGGTCAGGATGAGCAGTTCTTC | CASCRQGQDEQFF | TRBD1 | NA | TRBJ2-1 | TRBV6-5
TGTGCCAGTAGCATCAGATTAGCGGGAGGGCCGATTGAGCAGTTCTTC | CASSIRLAGGPIEQFF | TRBD2 | once | TRBJ2-1 | TRBV19